Described below is a single T cell receptor beta chain sequence and its context. Its antigen is undetermined. Specified time point: pretreatment peripheral blood. Patients' urothelial carcinoma was locally advanced or metastatic. The number of samples from each patient was between 1 and 8, taken pretreatment and on-treatment. The data stem from a study of PD-L1 blockade in urothelial cancer. Points from the study as a whole: At the 3-week point, tumor-associated blood clones expanded more in durable-benefit patients.

The length of the CDR3 is 14 residues. Trimming shortened V by 3 bases and J by 0 bases, and 8 bases separated the two germline ends. CDR1 is MNHEY, CDR2 SMNVEV, per germline (reference sequence). Added to each PCR by spiking were synthetic TCR analog templates. Only in-frame clones appear in the TCRdb table, and some are missing; sequencing was by immunoSEQ multiplex PCR. This sample carries around 130,000 clones, about 81% of them seen once, and the ten largest clones take about 2.9%. The clonotype comes from a middle-aged man with urothelial cancer. The V gene is TRBV27, the J gene TRBJ2-5; D not resolved. The specimen was PBMCs, collected around atezolizumab (anti-PD-L1) treatment. The CDR3, as DNA: TGTGCCAGCAGTTTCCCCTTGTACCAAGAGACCCAGTACTTC. Protein sequence: CASSFPLYQETQYF.